The 32 T cell receptor beta chains below all came from one sample that was sequenced in a study of shared clonotypes between healthy human individuals. Positive CCR7 selection of CD45RO-negative cells yielded the naive CD8 cells, and terminally differentiated effector memory CD45RA+ cells were excluded. Some clones are missing from TCRdb's copy, which holds only in-frame ones; the method was immunoSEQ multiplex PCR. The sample yields about 2.1 million clones, 85% to 95% seen once. Sequenced: naive CD8+ T cells from PBMCs. Every receptor here comes from a man aged 18 to 29 in good health. Some clones in this sample may be carry-over from other donors' samples.

This clone occurred once. The chain uses TRBV7-2 and TRBJ2-3; TRBD1 matches 9 bases. The CDR3 covers 17 residues. Germline V gene lookup returns CDR1 SGHTA and CDR2 FQGNSA. The junction had 6 bases not matched to a gene; V was cut back by 0 bases and J by 2 bases. CDR3 loop: CASSLARGTGNTDTQYF. CDR3 nucleotide sequence: TGTGCCAGCAGCTTAGCGCGGGGGACAGGGAACACAGATACGCAGTATTTT.

The CDR3 reads CASSFFGDGNTIYF. The CDR3 DNA sequence: TGTGCCAGCAGTTTTTTTGGGGATGGAAACACCATATATTTT. The rearrangement links TRBV28 to TRBJ1-3; D is uncertain. Germline CDR1 and CDR2: MDHEN and SYDVKM. The CDR3 totals 14 residues. Trimming stripped 3 bases from V and 3 bases from J, with 9 bases between.

The chain is built from TRBV28 and TRBJ1-4, with 7 bases fitting TRBD1. The germline CDR1 and CDR2 sequences are MDHEN and SYDVKM. The CDR3 spans 12 residues. V shed 2 bases, J shed 12 bases, and the junction held 3 bases outside the gene matches. CDR3 in DNA: TGTGCCAGCAGTTTAAAGGGGGCCCAACTGTTTTTT. It yields the protein CASSLKGAQLFF.

This sequence joins TRBV4-2 and TRBJ1-2, with D possibly matching TRBD1 (5 bases). V shed 4 bases and J shed 2 bases, with 17 bases lying between them. From germline, CDR1 is LGHNA and CDR2 YNFKEQ. There are 16 residues in the CDR3. This CDR3 is CASSRNFVGGNYGYTF. The DNA for the CDR3 is TGTGCCAGCAGCCGGAATTTTGTGGGGGGGAACTATGGCTACACCTTC.

The genes are TRBV5-6 and TRBJ1-2; tentative D call: TRBD1 (6 bases). Trimming stripped 0 bases from V and 8 bases from J, with 20 bases between. The CDR3 has 16 amino acids. The germline V gene has CDR1 SGHDT and CDR2 YYEEEE. CDR3 protein: CASSLGNTGILGGYTF. The CDR3 nucleotides read TGTGCCAGCAGCTTGGGGAATACAGGGATATTAGGGGGCTACACCTTC. Together with reference TRBV5-6 and TRBJ1-2, the CDR3 gives the full variable domain: DAGVTQSPTHLIKTRGQQVTLRCSPKSGHDTVSWYQQALGQGPQFIFQYYEEEERQRGNFPDRFSGHQFPNYSSELNVNALLLGDSALYLCASSLGNTGILGGYTFGSGTRLTVV.

The chain links TRBV7-6 to TRBJ2-1, with TRBD2 as a possible D gene (6 bases). V gave up 3 bases and J gave up 5 bases, with 20 bases separating them. Germline assignment: CDR1 SGHVS and CDR2 FNYEAQ. The CDR3 runs 17 residues. Here the CDR3 DNA reads TGTGCCAGCAGCTTTGGCCGTGGAGGGCTATCCAACAATGAGCAGTTCTTC. Protein sequence: CASSFGRGGLSNNEQFF.

The V gene is TRBV28, the J gene TRBJ2-1; perhaps TRBD1 as D (6 bases). The CDR3 spans 13 residues. Germline CDR1 and CDR2: MDHEN and SYDVKM. V was clipped by 4 bases and J by 14 bases, with 18 bases between them. The CDR3 protein is CASSSHTGLDEFF. The CDR3 DNA reads as TGTGCCAGCAGTTCCCATACAGGGCTGGACGAGTTCTTC.

Concerning this clone itself: Germline and junction disagree at one end, which may indicate a read error. The rearrangement uses TRBV6-1 and TRBJ1-2, with a weak D call TRBD1 (5 bases). This CDR3 region has 15 residues. Germline lookup yields CDR1 MNHNS and CDR2 SASEGT. CDR3 protein: CASSKWGTINDGYTF. CDR3 in DNA: TGTGCCAGCAGTAAATGGGGGACGATTAACGATGGCTACACCTTC.

The rearrangement links TRBV7-8 to TRBJ1-1, with TRBD1 as a possible D gene (5 bases). Trimming pared 2 bases from V and 6 bases from J, leaving 10 bases between. This CDR3 comprises 13 residues. Germline-derived CDR1 and CDR2 are SGHVS and FQNEAQ. The CDR3 region has the DNA TGTGCCAGCAGCTTATACCGGACACCTGAAGCTTTCTTT. The encoded protein is CASSLYRTPEAFF. The whole variable domain, filled in from reference TRBV7-8 and TRBJ1-1, reads GAGVSQSPRYKVAKRGQDVALRCDPISGHVSLFWYQQALGQGPEFLTYFQNEAQLDKSGLPSDRFFAERPEGSVSTLKIQRTQQEDSAVYLCASSLYRTPEAFFGQGTRLTVV.

The CDR3 bases are TGTGCCAGCAGTCCCCGTGGAAGGCTCGAGCAGTACTTC. Amino acids: CASSPRGRLEQYF. The chain has TRBV27 and TRBJ2-7; D call uncertain. The CDR3 is 13 residues long. Trimming cost V 5 bases and J 6 bases, with 14 bases left between them. The V gene's germline CDR1 is MNHEY and CDR2 SMNVEV (reference sequence).

Concerning this clone itself: The same CDR3 can be traced to other DNA sequences in this sample. V and J are TRBV28 and TRBJ2-3; D assignment may be TRBD1 or TRBD2 (5 bases each). The V gene's germline CDR1 is MDHEN and CDR2 SYDVKM. V was clipped by 0 bases and J by 0 bases, with 7 bases between them. The CDR3 totals 15 residues. DNA for the CDR3: TGTGCCAGCAGTTTATGGGGGGAAAGCACAGATACGCAGTATTTT. Translating gives CASSLWGESTDTQYF.

In DNA, the CDR3 is TGTGCCAGCAGCAGAACAGGGGTGTCCTACGAGCAGTACTTC. It translates to CASSRTGVSYEQYF. The gene calls are TRBV21-1 and TRBJ2-7; the DNA was not used to check the table's D call, TRBD1. TRBV21-1 is described as a pseudogene. This CDR3 spans 14 amino acids.

J is TRBJ1-1 and V is TRBV27, with TRBD1 identical over 7 bases. The germline V gene has CDR1 MNHEY and CDR2 SMNVEV (reference sequence). CDR3 length equals 13 residues. The V gene end was trimmed by 9 bases and the J gene end by 4 bases; junction bases not matched to a gene: 8. CDR3 protein: CASQQGLSTEAFF. CDR3 sequence (DNA): TGTGCCAGTCAACAGGGGTTGAGCACTGAAGCTTTCTTT.

The chain combines TRBV5-4 with TRBJ2-5, with 8 bases that match TRBD1. The DNA matches TRBJ2-7 better at its end, which makes the J call doubtful. Germline CDR1 SGHNT, CDR2 YYREEE (reference sequence). CDR3 length equals 13 residues. Written as DNA, the CDR3 is TGTGCCAGCAGCTGGACAGGGTTCGACGAGCAGTACTTC. Protein product: CASSWTGFDEQYF.

The chain carries TRBV19 and TRBJ1-1, with 8 bases fitting TRBD1. Germline lookup yields CDR1 LNHDA and CDR2 SQIVND (reference sequence). The J segment lost 0 bases and the V segment lost 10 bases, leaving 10 bases of the junction unmatched. The CDR3 covers 15 residues. This CDR3 is CATSDRAGMNTEAFF. The CDR3 DNA reads TGTGCCACCTCGGACAGGGCAGGCATGAACACTGAAGCTTTCTTT.

The V call is TRBV27, the J call TRBJ1-1; D is perhaps TRBD1 (5 bases). V was pared by 6 bases and J by 5 bases, with 16 bases between. This CDR3 region has 14 residues. In germline, CDR1 is MNHEY, CDR2 SMNVEV (reference sequence). The CDR3 DNA follows: TGTGCCAGCAGGAACAGGTTCTTGACAACTGAAGCTTTCTTT. This translates into CASRNRFLTTEAFF.

The rearrangement links TRBV28 to TRBJ2-7; 7 bases line up with TRBD1. V was clipped by 3 bases and J by 6 bases; unmatched bases: 8. This CDR3 has 14 amino acids. Per germline, CDR1 MDHEN and CDR2 SYDVKM. In DNA form, the CDR3 reads TGTGCCAGCAGTTTCTCTGAGACAGGGACCGAGCAGTACTTC. Its translation: CASSFSETGTEQYF. Filled out from reference TRBV28 and TRBJ2-7, the complete variable domain reads DVKVTQSSRYLVKRTGEKVFLECVQDMDHENMFWYRQDPGLGLRLIYFSYDVKMKEKGDIPEGYSVSREKKERFSLILESASTNQTSMYLCASSFSETGTEQYFGPGTRLTVT.

This clone was seen a single time. The genes are TRBV7-9 and TRBJ2-7, with D unresolved. Germline V CDR1 and CDR2: SEHNR, FQNEAQ (reference sequence). The CDR3 has 16 residues. Trimming removed 4 bases from V and 2 bases from J, with 18 bases in between. The CDR3 bases are TGTGCCAGCAGCTCACCTGCAGCTGTACTCACCTACGAGCAGTACTTC. This gives the protein CASSSPAAVLTYEQYF.

V and J are TRBV9 and TRBJ2-1; 7 nucleotides align to TRBD1. With 6 bases clipped from V and 2 bases from J, the junction kept 8 bases outside the gene matches. This CDR3 region has 15 residues. Germline V gives CDR1 SGDLS, CDR2 YYNGEE. CDR3: CASTTAGGPYNEQFF. The CDR3 DNA sequence: TGTGCCAGCACCACCGCAGGGGGTCCCTACAATGAGCAGTTCTTC.

This clone appeared a few times. The chain recombines TRBV6-5 with TRBJ1-2; perhaps TRBD1 as D (5 bases). Trimming took 6 bases from V and 6 from J, leaving 17 bases between them. The germline V gene has CDR1 MNHEY and CDR2 SVGAGI. The CDR3 is 14 amino acids. The CDR3 loop reads CASRLLQGENGYTF. The CDR3 coding sequence is TGTGCCAGCAGGCTATTGCAGGGCGAGAATGGCTACACCTTC.

For this clone: The sample carries other DNA sequences with the same CDR3. The V call is TRBV9, the J call TRBJ2-7, with unresolved D. In germline, CDR1 is SGDLS, CDR2 YYNGEE. The CDR3 spans 11 residues. V lost 3 bases, J lost 0 bases, and 1 base lay in between. The CDR3 nucleotides read TGTGCCAGCAGCGCCTCCTACGAGCAGTACTTC. It yields the protein CASSASYEQYF.

The chain employs TRBV7-3 and TRBJ2-6; D remains ambiguous. V was pared by 5 bases and J by 0 bases, with 11 bases between. The germline V gene has CDR1 SGHTA and CDR2 FQGTGA. This CDR3 spans 16 amino acids. The CDR3 bases are TGTGCCAGCAGCGCCACAAGCCTCTCTGGGGCCAACGTCCTGACTTTC. Amino acids: CASSATSLSGANVLTF.

Written as DNA, the CDR3 is TGCGCCAGCGGGGACGGATATGGCTACACCTTC. Translation: CASGDGYGYTF. The chain has TRBV10-2 and TRBJ1-2; D might be TRBD1 (5 bases). The CDR3 covers 11 residues. CDR1 WSHSY and CDR2 SAAADI come from the germline V gene. Trimming removed 8 bases at V and 5 bases at J, with 9 bases between.

This rearrangement joins TRBV4-1 to TRBJ1-1; TRBD1 is a possible D gene (6 bases). Between the trimmed V and J ends, which lost 3 bases and 0 bases, there was a span of 11 bases. CDR3 length: 15 amino acids. The germline gives CDR1 MGHRA, CDR2 YSYEKL. The CDR3 here is CASSQEGQLNTEAFF. Here the CDR3 DNA reads TGCGCCAGCAGCCAGGAAGGACAGTTGAACACTGAAGCTTTCTTT.

V is TRBV7-9 and J is TRBJ2-5; 12 bases are shared with TRBD2. CDR3 length: 16 residues. Trimming at V came to 5 bases and at J to 5 bases, leaving 9 bases not matched to a gene. Germline CDR1 is SEHNR and CDR2 is FQNEAQ (reference sequence). The CDR3 sequence is CASSPTSGRSLETQYF. The CDR3 DNA reads TGTGCCAGCAGCCCAACTAGCGGGAGGAGCTTGGAGACCCAGTACTTC.

This chain uses TRBV18 with TRBJ2-3; TRBD2 aligns across 9 bases. Germline values: CDR1 KGHSH, CDR2 LQKENI. The CDR3 is made up of 19 amino acids. V lost 0 bases and J lost 0; bases outside the gene matches: 10. CDR3 region: CASSPPKLAGIPSTDTQYF. Here the CDR3 DNA reads TGTGCCAGCTCACCACCGAAGCTAGCGGGGATACCTAGCACAGATACGCAGTATTTT.

The chain couples TRBV11-2 to TRBJ2-1, with TRBD1 matching over 8 bases. V dropped 2 bases and J dropped 10; count of bases not matched to a gene: 7. The CDR3 runs to 14 residues. The V gene's germline CDR1 is SGHAT and CDR2 FQNNGV. The DNA for the CDR3 is TGTGCCAGCAGCTTACCAGGGGGCGGTTGGGAGCAGTTCTTC. It specifies CASSLPGGGWEQFF.

The V call is TRBV9, the J call TRBJ2-5; 9 bases are shared with TRBD2. This CDR3 is built from 17 residues. Germline V gene sequence: CDR1 SGDLS, CDR2 YYNGEE. The V and J ends lost 4 bases and 2 bases, in that order; junction bases with no gene match: 12. CDR3 DNA sequence: TGTGCCAGCAGCCTTGATAGCGGGAGAGGTAGTCAAGAGACCCAGTACTTC. This encodes CASSLDSGRGSQETQYF. Based on the CDR3 plus reference TRBV9 and TRBJ2-5, the full variable domain is DSGVTQTPKHLITATGQRVTLRCSPRSGDLSVYWYQQSLDQGLQFLIQYYNGEERAKGNILERFSAQQFPDLHSELNLSSLELGDSALYFCASSLDSGRGSQETQYFGPGTRLLVL.

This chain links TRBV2 with TRBJ2-2, with no clear D. The CDR3 sequence is 17 residues long. From germline, CDR1 is SNHLY and CDR2 FYNNEI. V lost 1 base to trimming and J lost 0 bases, with 12 bases between them. The CDR3 loop reads CASSEVFKRANTGELFF. In DNA form, the CDR3 reads TGTGCCAGCAGTGAAGTTTTCAAGCGTGCGAACACCGGGGAGCTGTTTTTT.

V and J are TRBV27 and TRBJ2-7; 8 bases match TRBD2. J was trimmed by 3 bases and V by 3 bases; bases with no gene match: 7. Germline lookup yields CDR1 MNHEY and CDR2 SMNVEV (reference sequence). The CDR3 runs 15 residues. The CDR3 nucleotides are TGTGCCAGCAGTTTCGGGGCGGGAGGAGTCTACGAGCAGTACTTC. Amino acid sequence: CASSFGAGGVYEQYF.

The chain is built from TRBV28 and TRBJ2-7; D gene unclear. Germline assignment: CDR1 MDHEN and CDR2 SYDVKM. This CDR3 has 14 amino acids. Trimming removed 8 bases at V and 1 base at J, with 15 bases between. For the CDR3, the DNA is TGTGCCAGCGGATTGGGTACAGATTCCTACGAGCAGTACTTC. Protein: CASGLGTDSYEQYF.

The CDR3 coding sequence is TGTGCCACCGAGTGGCGCGGGAATGAGCAGTTCTTC. It specifies CATEWRGNEQFF. This sequence joins TRBV28 and TRBJ2-1, with a weak D call TRBD2 (5 bases). CDR1 is MDHEN, CDR2 SYDVKM, per germline. Trimming took 10 bases from V and 7 from J, leaving 14 bases between them. The CDR3 is 12 residues long.